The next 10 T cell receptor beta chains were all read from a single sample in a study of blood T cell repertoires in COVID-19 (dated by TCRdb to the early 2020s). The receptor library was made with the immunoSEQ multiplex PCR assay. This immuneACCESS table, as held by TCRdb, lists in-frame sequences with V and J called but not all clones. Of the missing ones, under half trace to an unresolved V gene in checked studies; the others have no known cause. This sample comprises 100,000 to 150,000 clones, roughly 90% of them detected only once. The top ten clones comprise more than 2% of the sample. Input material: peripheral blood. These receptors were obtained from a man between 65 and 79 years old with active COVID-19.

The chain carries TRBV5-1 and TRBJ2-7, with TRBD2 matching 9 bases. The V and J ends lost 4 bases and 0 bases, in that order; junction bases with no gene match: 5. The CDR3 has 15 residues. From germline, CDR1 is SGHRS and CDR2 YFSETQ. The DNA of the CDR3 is TGCGCCAGCAGCATGACTAGCGGTCCCTCCTACGAGCAGTACTTC. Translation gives CASSMTSGPSYEQYF.

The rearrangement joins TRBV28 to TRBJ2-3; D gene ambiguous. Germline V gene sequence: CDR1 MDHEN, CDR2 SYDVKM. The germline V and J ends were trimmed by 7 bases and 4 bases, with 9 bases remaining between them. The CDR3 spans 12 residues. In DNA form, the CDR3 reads TGTGCCAGCACCGCGCCGCCAGATACGCAGTATTTT. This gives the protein CASTAPPDTQYF.

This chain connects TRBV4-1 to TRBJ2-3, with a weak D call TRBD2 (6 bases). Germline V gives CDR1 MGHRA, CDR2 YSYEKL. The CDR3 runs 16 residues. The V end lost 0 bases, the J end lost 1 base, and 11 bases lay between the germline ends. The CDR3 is CASSQDWRDGTDTQYF. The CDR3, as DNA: TGCGCCAGCAGCCAAGATTGGCGGGACGGCACAGATACGCAGTATTTT.

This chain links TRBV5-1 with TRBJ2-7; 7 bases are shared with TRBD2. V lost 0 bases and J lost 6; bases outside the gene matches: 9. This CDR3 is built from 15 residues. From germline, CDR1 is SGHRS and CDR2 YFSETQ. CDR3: CASSLAGGKESEQYF. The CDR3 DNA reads TGCGCCAGCAGCTTGGCCGGGGGGAAGGAGAGCGAGCAGTACTTC.

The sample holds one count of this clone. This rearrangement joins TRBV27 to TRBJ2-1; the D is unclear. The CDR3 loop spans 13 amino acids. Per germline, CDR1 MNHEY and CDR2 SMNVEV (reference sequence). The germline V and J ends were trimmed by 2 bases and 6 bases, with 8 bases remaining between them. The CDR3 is CASSLGSFNEQFF. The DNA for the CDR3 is TGTGCCAGCAGTTTAGGCAGTTTCAATGAGCAGTTCTTC.

The CDR3 nucleotides read TGCAGTGCCCTGAGGACCGGGGAGCTGTTTTTT. Its translation: CSALRTGELFF. This chain uses TRBV20-1 with TRBJ2-2; D gene unclear. Germline CDR1 is DFQATT and CDR2 is SNEGSKA (reference sequence). This CDR3 is built from 11 residues. Trimming pared 6 bases from V and 5 bases from J, leaving 7 bases between.

CDR3 sequence: CASSGPDGHYSNQPQHF. CDR3 DNA sequence: TGTGCCAGCAGCGGGCCCGACGGACACTATAGCAATCAGCCCCAGCATTTT. V usage is TRBV28 and J usage is TRBJ1-5, with a tentative D call TRBD1 (5 bases). In germline, CDR1 is MDHEN, CDR2 SYDVKM. The V end lost 6 bases, the J end lost 0 bases, and 18 bases lay between the germline ends. The CDR3 totals 17 residues.

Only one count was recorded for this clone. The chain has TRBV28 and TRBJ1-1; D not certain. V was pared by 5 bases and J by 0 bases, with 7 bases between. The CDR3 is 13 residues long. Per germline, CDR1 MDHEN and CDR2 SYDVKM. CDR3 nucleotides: TGTGCCAGCAGTCCAATGTTGAACACTGAAGCTTTCTTT. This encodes CASSPMLNTEAFF.

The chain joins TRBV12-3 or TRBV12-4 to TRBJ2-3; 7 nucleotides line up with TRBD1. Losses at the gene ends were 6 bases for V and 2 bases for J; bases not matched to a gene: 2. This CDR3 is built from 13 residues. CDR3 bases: TGTGCCAGCAGCGGGACAGCCACAGATACGCAGTATTTT. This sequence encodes CASSGTATDTQYF.

CDR3 coding DNA: TGTGCCACCAGTGATTTGAAGACAGGGGAAAACGAGCAGTACTTC. Translating gives CATSDLKTGENEQYF. The rearrangement uses TRBV24-1 and TRBJ2-7; TRBD1 matches at 8 bases. The J segment lost 5 bases and the V segment lost 0 bases, leaving 5 bases of the junction unmatched. Germline CDR1 is KGHDR and CDR2 is SFDVKD. The CDR3 runs to 15 residues.